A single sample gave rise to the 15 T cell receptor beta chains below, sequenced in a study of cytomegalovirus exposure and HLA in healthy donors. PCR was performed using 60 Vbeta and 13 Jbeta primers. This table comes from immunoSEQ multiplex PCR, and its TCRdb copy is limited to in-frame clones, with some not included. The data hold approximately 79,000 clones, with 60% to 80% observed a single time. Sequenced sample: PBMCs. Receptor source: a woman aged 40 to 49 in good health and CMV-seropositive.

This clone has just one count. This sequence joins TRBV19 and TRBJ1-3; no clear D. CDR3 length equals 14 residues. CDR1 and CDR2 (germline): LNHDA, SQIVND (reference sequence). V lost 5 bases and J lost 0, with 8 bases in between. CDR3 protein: CASSLSGSGNTIYF. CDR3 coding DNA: TGTGCCAGTAGTCTCAGCGGCTCTGGAAACACCATATATTTT.

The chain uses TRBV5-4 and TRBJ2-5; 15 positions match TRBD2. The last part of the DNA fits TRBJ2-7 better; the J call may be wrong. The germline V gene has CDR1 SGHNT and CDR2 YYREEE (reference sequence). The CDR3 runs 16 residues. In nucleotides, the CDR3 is TGTGCCAGCAGCTGGGGACTAGCGGGAGGTAGGGGCGAGCAGTACTTC. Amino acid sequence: CASSWGLAGGRGEQYF.

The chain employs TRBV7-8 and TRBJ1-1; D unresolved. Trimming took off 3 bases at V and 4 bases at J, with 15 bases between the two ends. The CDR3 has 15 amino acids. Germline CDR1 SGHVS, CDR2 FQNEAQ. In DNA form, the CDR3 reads TGTGCCAGCAGCTTCTTCCCGCGGGCAGGCACTGAAGCTTTCTTT. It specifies CASSFFPRAGTEAFF.

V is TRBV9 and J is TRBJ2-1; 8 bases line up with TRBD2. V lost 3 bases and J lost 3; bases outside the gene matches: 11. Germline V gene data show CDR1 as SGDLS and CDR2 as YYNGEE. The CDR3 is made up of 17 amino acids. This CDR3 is CASSAPGGESIYNEQFF. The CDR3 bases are TGTGCCAGCAGCGCCCCGGGAGGGGAGAGTATCTACAATGAGCAGTTCTTC.

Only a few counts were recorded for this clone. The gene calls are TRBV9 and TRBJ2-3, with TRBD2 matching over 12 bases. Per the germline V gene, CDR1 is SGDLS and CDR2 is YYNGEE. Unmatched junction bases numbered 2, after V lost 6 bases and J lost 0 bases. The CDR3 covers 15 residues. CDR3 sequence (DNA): TGTGCCAGCAACCTAGCGGGGGGGAGCACAGATACGCAGTATTTT. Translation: CASNLAGGSTDTQYF. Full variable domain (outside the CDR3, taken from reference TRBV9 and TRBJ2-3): DSGVTQTPKHLITATGQRVTLRCSPRSGDLSVYWYQQSLDQGLQFLIQYYNGEERAKGNILERFSAQQFPDLHSELNLSSLELGDSALYFCASNLAGGSTDTQYFGPGTRLTVL.

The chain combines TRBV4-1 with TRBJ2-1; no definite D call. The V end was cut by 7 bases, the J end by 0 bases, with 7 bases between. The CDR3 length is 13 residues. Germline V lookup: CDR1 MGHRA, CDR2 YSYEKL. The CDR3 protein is CASTSLSYNEQFF. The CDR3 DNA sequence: TGCGCCAGCACCTCTCTCTCCTACAATGAGCAGTTCTTC.

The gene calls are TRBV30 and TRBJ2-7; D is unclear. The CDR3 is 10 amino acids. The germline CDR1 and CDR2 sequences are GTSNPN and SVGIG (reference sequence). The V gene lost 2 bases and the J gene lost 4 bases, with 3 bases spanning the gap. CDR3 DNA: TGTGCCTGGAGTACTTACGAGCAGTACTTC. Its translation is CAWSTYEQYF.

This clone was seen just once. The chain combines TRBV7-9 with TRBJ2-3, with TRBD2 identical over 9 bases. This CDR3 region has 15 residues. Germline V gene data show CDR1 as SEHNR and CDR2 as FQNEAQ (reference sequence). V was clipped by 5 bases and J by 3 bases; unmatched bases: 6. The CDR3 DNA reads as TGTGCCAGCAGCCTCGGGACTAGCACTACAGATACGCAGTATTTT. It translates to CASSLGTSTTDTQYF.

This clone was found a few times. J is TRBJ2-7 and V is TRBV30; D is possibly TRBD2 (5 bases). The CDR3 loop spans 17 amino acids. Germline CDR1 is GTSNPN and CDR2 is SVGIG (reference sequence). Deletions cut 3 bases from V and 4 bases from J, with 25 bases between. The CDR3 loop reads CAWSLPASGPSYYEQYF. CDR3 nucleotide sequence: TGTGCCTGGAGCCTACCCGCTTCCGGCCCTAGCTATTACGAGCAGTACTTC.

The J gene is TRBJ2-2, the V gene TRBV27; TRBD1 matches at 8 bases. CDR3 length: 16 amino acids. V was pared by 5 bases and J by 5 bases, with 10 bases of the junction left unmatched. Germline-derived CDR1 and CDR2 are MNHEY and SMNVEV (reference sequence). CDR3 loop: CASSAWTGRGTGELFF. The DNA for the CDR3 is TGTGCCAGCAGTGCTTGGACAGGGAGAGGGACCGGGGAGCTGTTTTTT.

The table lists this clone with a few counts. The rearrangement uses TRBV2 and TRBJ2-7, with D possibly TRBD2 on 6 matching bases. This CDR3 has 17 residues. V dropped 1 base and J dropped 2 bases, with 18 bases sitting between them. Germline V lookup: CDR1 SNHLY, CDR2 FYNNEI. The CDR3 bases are TGTGCCAGCAGTGAAGTCACGGGAGAAGGATTAACCTACGAGCAGTACTTC. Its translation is CASSEVTGEGLTYEQYF.

In DNA, the CDR3 is TGTGCCAGCAGCTTAGGCGGGGGGGGGCTAACCTACGAGCAGTACTTC. It translates to CASSLGGGGLTYEQYF. The chain joins TRBV13 to TRBJ2-7; 8 bases match TRBD2. CDR1 is PRHDT and CDR2 is FYEKMQ in the germline V gene (reference sequence). The V gene end was trimmed by 0 bases and the J gene end by 2 bases; junction bases not matched to a gene: 6. The CDR3 contains 16 residues.

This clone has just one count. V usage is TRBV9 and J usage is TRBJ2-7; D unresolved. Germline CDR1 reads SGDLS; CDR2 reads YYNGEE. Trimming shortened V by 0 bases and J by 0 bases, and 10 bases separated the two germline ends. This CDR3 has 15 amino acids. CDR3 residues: CASSVGSGNSYEQYF. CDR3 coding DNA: TGTGCCAGCAGCGTAGGCAGTGGCAACTCCTACGAGCAGTACTTC.

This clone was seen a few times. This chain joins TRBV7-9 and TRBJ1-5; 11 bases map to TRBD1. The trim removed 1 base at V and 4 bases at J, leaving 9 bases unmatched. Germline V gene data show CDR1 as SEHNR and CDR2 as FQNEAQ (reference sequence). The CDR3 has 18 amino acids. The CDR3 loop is CASSLVRGTGGQNQPQHF. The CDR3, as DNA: TGTGCCAGCAGCTTAGTGCGGGGGACAGGGGGACAAAATCAGCCCCAGCATTTT.

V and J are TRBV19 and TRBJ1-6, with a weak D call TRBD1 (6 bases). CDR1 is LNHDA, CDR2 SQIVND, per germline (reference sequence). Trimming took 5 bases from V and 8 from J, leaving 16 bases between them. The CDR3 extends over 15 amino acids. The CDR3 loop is CASSPWTAVDSPLHF. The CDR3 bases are TGTGCCAGTAGTCCCTGGACAGCGGTGGATTCACCCCTCCACTTT.